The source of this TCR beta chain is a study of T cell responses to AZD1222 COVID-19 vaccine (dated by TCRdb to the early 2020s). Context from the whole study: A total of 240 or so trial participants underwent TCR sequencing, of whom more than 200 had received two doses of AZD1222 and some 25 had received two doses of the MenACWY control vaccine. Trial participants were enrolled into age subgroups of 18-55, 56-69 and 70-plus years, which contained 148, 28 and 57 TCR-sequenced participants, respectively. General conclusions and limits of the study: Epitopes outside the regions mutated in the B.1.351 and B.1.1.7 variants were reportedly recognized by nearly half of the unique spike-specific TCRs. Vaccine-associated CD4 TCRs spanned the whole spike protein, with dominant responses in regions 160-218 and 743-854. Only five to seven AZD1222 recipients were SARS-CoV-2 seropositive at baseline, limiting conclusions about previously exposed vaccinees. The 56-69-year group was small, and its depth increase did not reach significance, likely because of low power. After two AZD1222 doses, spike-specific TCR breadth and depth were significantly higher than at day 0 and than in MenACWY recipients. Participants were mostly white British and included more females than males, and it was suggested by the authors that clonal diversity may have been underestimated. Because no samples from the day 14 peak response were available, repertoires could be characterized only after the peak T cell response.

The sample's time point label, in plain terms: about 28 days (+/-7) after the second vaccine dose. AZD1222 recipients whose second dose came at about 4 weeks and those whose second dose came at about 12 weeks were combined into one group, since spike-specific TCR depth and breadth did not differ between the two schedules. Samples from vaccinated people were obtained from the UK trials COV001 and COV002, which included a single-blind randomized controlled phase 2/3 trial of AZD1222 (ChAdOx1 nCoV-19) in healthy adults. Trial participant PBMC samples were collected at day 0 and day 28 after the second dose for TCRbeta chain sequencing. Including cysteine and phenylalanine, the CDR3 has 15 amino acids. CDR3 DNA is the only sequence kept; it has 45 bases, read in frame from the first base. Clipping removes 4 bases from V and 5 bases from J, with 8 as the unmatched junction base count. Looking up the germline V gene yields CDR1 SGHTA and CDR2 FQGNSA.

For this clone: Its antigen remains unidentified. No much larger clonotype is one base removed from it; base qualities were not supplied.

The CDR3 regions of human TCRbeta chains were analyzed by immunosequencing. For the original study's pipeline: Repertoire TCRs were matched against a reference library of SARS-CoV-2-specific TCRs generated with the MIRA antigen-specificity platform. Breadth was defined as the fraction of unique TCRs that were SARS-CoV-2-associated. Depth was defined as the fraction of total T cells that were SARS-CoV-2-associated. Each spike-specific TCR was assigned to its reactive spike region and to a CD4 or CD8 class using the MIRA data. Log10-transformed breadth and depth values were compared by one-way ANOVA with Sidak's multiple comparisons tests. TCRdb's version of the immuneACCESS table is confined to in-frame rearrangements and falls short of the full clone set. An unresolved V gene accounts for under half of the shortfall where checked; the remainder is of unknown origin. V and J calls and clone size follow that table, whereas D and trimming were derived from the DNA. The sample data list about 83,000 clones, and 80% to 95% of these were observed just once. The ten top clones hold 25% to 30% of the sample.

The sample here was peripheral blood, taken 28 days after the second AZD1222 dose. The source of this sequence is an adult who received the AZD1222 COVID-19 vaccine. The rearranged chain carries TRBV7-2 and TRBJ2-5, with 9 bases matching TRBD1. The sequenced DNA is TGTGCCAGCAGCTCCGGGACAGGGCTTCGGGAGACCCAGTACTTC. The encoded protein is CASSSGTGLRETQYF.